A selection of T cell receptor beta chains follows, all from one sample in a study of identical twins. TCRdb reanalysed the 5' RACE reads using MiXCR and keeps one entry per CDR3 protein. The table includes more than 200,000 distinct CDR3 sequences, about 14% detected once. The material sequenced was memory (CD45RO+) T cells sorted from blood. The source is a woman aged 18-29 years in good health. CDR3s include the opening cysteine and the closing phenylalanine or tryptophan. Each record gives: V gene, D gene, J gene, clone size, CDR3 DNA, CDR3 protein. The D gene is left open where the match is weak. Where a row states a size, it is once, few, many or the class of an expanded clone; other rows omit it.

v_call: TRBV14; d_call: NA; j_call: TRBJ2-1; clone_size: NA; cdr3_nt: TGTGCCAGCAGCCTTCTGCCGGGACTCTACAATGAGCAGTTCTTC; cdr3_aa: CASSLLPGLYNEQFF
v_call: TRBV20-1; d_call: TRBD1; j_call: TRBJ2-3; clone_size: NA; cdr3_nt: TGCAGTGCTAGAGTGGGGACAGTCACAGATACGCAGTATTTT; cdr3_aa: CSARVGTVTDTQYF
v_call: TRBV6-5; d_call: NA; j_call: TRBJ2-5; clone_size: few; cdr3_nt: TGTGCCAGCAGTTATAGACCGTTAGAAGAGACCCAGTACTTC; cdr3_aa: CASSYRPLEETQYF
v_call: TRBV5-1; d_call: TRBD1; j_call: TRBJ1-1; clone_size: many; cdr3_nt: TGCGCCAGCAGTTCGGACAGGGCGTTTGAAGCTTTCTTT; cdr3_aa: CASSSDRAFEAFF
v_call: TRBV3-1; d_call: TRBD2; j_call: TRBJ2-7; clone_size: NA; cdr3_nt: TGTGCCAGCAGCCAAATGGCTAGCGGTAGGAACGAGCAGTACTTC; cdr3_aa: CASSQMASGRNEQYF
v_call: TRBV2; d_call: NA; j_call: TRBJ2-5; clone_size: few; cdr3_nt: TGTGCCAGCATCAGGGAGTTGGGGACCCAGTACTTC; cdr3_aa: CASIRELGTQYF
v_call: TRBV7-9; d_call: TRBD1; j_call: TRBJ1-2; clone_size: NA; cdr3_nt: TGTGCCAGCAGCTCCACAGGGGTGGACGGCTACACCTTC; cdr3_aa: CASSSTGVDGYTF
v_call: TRBV7-9; d_call: NA; j_call: TRBJ2-5; clone_size: few; cdr3_nt: TGTGCCAGCAGCAGGGGTGGCTTTGGGGAGACCCAGTACTTC; cdr3_aa: CASSRGGFGETQYF
v_call: TRBV11-2; d_call: TRBD2; j_call: TRBJ2-5; clone_size: few; cdr3_nt: TGTGCCAGCAGCCCAAATAGCGGGGTACAAGAGACCCAGTACTTC; cdr3_aa: CASSPNSGVQETQYF
v_call: TRBV19; d_call: NA; j_call: TRBJ2-1; clone_size: NA; cdr3_nt: TGTGCCAGTAGTTCCGGGACCGTTTACAATGAGCAGTTCTTC; cdr3_aa: CASSSGTVYNEQFF
v_call: TRBV18; d_call: NA; j_call: TRBJ2-3; clone_size: NA; cdr3_nt: TGTGCCAGCTCACCACGAAGGGCAGATACGCAGTATTTT; cdr3_aa: CASSPRRADTQYF
v_call: TRBV6-1; d_call: TRBD2; j_call: TRBJ2-1; clone_size: few; cdr3_nt: TGTGCCAGCAGTGACGGGACTAGTCCTTACAATGAGCAGTTCTTC; cdr3_aa: CASSDGTSPYNEQFF
v_call: TRBV7-2; d_call: NA; j_call: TRBJ2-3; clone_size: many; cdr3_nt: TGTGCCAGCAGCTTAGAGGGCACTAATACGCAGTATTTT; cdr3_aa: CASSLEGTNTQYF
v_call: TRBV12-3/TRBV12-4; d_call: NA; j_call: TRBJ2-7; clone_size: many; cdr3_nt: TGTGCCAGCAGTTTAGCCTTCTACGAGCAGTACTTC; cdr3_aa: CASSLAFYEQYF
v_call: TRBV20-1; d_call: TRBD2; j_call: TRBJ2-1; clone_size: NA; cdr3_nt: TGCAGTGCCCCCTCGAGGACTAGCGCCTACAATGAGCAGTTCTTC; cdr3_aa: CSAPSRTSAYNEQFF
v_call: TRBV18; d_call: NA; j_call: TRBJ2-7; clone_size: NA; cdr3_nt: TGTGCCAGCTCCCGGAACCCAGGGGACGAGCAGTACTTC; cdr3_aa: CASSRNPGDEQYF
v_call: TRBV5-1; d_call: TRBD1; j_call: TRBJ1-5; clone_size: NA; cdr3_nt: TGCGCCAGCAGCTCCGGGACAGGGAGGGATCAGCCCCAGCATTTT; cdr3_aa: CASSSGTGRDQPQHF
v_call: TRBV9; d_call: NA; j_call: TRBJ2-1; clone_size: few; cdr3_nt: TGTGCCAGCAGCGTAGCCGCGGTGACGAATTACAATGAGCAGTTCTTC; cdr3_aa: CASSVAAVTNYNEQFF
v_call: TRBV6-5; d_call: NA; j_call: TRBJ2-3; clone_size: NA; cdr3_nt: TGTGCCAGCAGTTACGATTCGGGGCAGGGGAACACAGATACGCAGTATTTT; cdr3_aa: CASSYDSGQGNTDTQYF
v_call: TRBV20-1; d_call: TRBD2; j_call: TRBJ2-1; clone_size: NA; cdr3_nt: TGCAGTGCTAGGGACACCCGACTAGCGGGAGGGAGAAACAATGAGCAGTTCTTC; cdr3_aa: CSARDTRLAGGRNNEQFF
v_call: TRBV11-3; d_call: NA; j_call: TRBJ2-5; clone_size: many; cdr3_nt: TGTGCCAGCAGCTTAGATGGGACCCAAGAGACCCAGTACTTC; cdr3_aa: CASSLDGTQETQYF
v_call: TRBV7-8; d_call: NA; j_call: TRBJ2-7; clone_size: few; cdr3_nt: TGTGCCAGCAGCTTCGGTTCTCTGCAGTACTTC; cdr3_aa: CASSFGSLQYF
v_call: TRBV15; d_call: TRBD1; j_call: TRBJ2-1; clone_size: NA; cdr3_nt: TGTGCCACCAGCAGAACAGGGGCAAGCTCCTACAATGAGCAGTTCTTC; cdr3_aa: CATSRTGASSYNEQFF
v_call: TRBV24-1; d_call: NA; j_call: TRBJ2-1; clone_size: few; cdr3_nt: TGTGCCACCAGTGACCCAAGGACTGCCTGGGGCAATGAGCAGTTCTTC; cdr3_aa: CATSDPRTAWGNEQFF
v_call: TRBV11-2; d_call: NA; j_call: TRBJ2-3; clone_size: many; cdr3_nt: TGTGCCAGCAGCTCATACCCCCGGGCTACCGCCACAGATACGCAGTATTTT; cdr3_aa: CASSSYPRATATDTQYF
v_call: TRBV6-1; d_call: NA; j_call: TRBJ2-1; clone_size: NA; cdr3_nt: TGTGCCAGCAGCATTGACGACTACAATGAGCAGTTCTTC; cdr3_aa: CASSIDDYNEQFF
v_call: TRBV3-1; d_call: TRBD1; j_call: TRBJ2-2; clone_size: NA; cdr3_nt: TGTGCCAGCAGGCTTAGACAGGGCGACACCGGGGAGCTGTTTTTT; cdr3_aa: CASRLRQGDTGELFF